This TCR beta chain was profiled in a study of CD8 T cells in Susac syndrome. Reverse transcription of about 0.5 to 1 ug RNA used random hexamers. TCRdb re-called the immunoSEQ multiplex PCR reads through MiXCR, storing one row per CDR3 protein. The profile shows approximately 71,000 distinct CDR3 sequences, over 90% of them singletons. TEMRA cells were FACS-enriched, unlike CD8+ and CD4+ T cells, which were negatively isolated. The germline V gene has CDR1 KGHSH and CDR2 LQKENI. V trimming: 6 bases; J trimming: 4 bases; junction bases outside the gene matches: 11. The length of the CDR3 is 15 residues.

Sequences were obtained from CD4+ T cells from PBMCs. This clonotype originated in a human donor with multiple sclerosis. The chain recombines TRBV18 with TRBJ1-1; 7 bases map to TRBD1. As DNA, the CDR3 is TGTGCCAGCTCTAGAACACAGGGGCGAGGCACTGAAGCTTTCTTT. It specifies CASSRTQGRGTEAFF.